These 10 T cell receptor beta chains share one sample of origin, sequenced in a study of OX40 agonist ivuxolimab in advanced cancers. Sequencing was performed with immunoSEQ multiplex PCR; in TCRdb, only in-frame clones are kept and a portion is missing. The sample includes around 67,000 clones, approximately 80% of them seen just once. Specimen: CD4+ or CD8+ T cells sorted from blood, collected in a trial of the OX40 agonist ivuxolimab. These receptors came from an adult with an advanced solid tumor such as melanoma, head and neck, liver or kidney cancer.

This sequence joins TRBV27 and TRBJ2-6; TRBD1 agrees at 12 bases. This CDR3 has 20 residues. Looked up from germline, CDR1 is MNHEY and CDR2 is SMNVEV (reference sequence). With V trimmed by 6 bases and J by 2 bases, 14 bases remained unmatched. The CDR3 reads CASSGRSGGTGGAGANVLTF. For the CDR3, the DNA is TGTGCCAGCAGCGGACGATCCGGCGGGACAGGGGGCGCTGGGGCCAACGTCCTGACTTTC.

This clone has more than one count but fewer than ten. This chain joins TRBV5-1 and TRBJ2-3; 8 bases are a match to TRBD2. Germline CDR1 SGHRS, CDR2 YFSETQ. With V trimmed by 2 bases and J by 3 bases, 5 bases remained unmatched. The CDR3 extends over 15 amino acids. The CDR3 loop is CASSLTRGETDTQYF. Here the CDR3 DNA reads TGCGCCAGCAGCTTAACGCGGGGGGAGACAGATACGCAGTATTTT.

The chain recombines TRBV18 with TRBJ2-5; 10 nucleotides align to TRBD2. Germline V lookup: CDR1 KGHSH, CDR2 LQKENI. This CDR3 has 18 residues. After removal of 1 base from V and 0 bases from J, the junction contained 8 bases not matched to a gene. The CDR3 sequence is CASSPQRALAGDQETQYF. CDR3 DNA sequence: TGTGCCAGCTCACCACAAAGGGCCCTAGCGGGGGACCAAGAGACCCAGTACTTC. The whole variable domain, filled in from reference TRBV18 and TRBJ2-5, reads NAGVMQNPRHLVRRRGQEARLRCSPMKGHSHVYWYRQLPEEGLKFMVYLQKENIIDESGMPKERFSAEFPKEGPSILRIQQVVRGDSAAYFCASSPQRALAGDQETQYFGPGTRLLVL.

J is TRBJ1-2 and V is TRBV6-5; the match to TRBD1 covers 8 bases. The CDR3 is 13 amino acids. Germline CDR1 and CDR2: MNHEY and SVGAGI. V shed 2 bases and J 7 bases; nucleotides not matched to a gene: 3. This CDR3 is CASSYGQGGGYTF. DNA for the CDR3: TGTGCCAGCAGTTACGGACAGGGTGGTGGCTACACCTTC.

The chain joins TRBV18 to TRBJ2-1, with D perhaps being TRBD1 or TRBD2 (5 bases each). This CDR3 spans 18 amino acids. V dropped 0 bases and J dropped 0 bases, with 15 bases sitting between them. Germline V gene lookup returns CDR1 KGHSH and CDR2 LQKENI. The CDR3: CASSPPRGSASSYNEQFF. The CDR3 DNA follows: TGTGCCAGCTCACCACCGAGGGGTAGCGCCAGCTCCTACAATGAGCAGTTCTTC.

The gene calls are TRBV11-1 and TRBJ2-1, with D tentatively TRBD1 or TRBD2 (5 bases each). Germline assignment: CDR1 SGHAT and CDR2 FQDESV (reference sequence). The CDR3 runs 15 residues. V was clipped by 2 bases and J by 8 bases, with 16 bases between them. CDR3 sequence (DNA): TGTGCCAGCAGCTTACTTCCTTTGGGGGTGGATGAGCAGTTCTTC. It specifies CASSLLPLGVDEQFF.

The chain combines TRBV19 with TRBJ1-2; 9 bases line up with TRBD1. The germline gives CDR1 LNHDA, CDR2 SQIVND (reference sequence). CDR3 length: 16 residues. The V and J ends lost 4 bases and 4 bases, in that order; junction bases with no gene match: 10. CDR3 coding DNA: TGTGCCAGTAGTAACACAGGGGGCTACGGGATCTATGGCTACACCTTC. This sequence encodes CASSNTGGYGIYGYTF.

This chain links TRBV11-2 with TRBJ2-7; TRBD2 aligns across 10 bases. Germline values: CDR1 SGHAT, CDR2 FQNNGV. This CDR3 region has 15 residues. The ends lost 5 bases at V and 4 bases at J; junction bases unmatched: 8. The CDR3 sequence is CASSPPGLAWYEQYF. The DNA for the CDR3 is TGTGCCAGCAGCCCCCCGGGACTAGCGTGGTACGAGCAGTACTTC.

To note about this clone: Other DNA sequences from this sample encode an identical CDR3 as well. The CDR3 is CSGDGNEQFF. In nucleotides, the CDR3 is TGCAGTGGGGATGGGAATGAGCAGTTCTTC. This sequence joins TRBV20-1 and TRBJ2-1; D gene uncertain. Trimming cost V 7 bases and J 7 bases, with 8 bases left between them. This CDR3 region has 10 residues. From germline, CDR1 is DFQATT and CDR2 SNEGSKA (reference sequence).

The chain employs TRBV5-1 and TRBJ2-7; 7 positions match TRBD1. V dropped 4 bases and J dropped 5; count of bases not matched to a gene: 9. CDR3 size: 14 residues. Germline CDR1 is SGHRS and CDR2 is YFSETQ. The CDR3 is CASSRRTGGNEQYF. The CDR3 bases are TGCGCCAGCAGCCGCCGGACAGGTGGAAACGAGCAGTACTTC.